This entry is about one T cell receptor (beta chain). Participant age was roughly 18 to 100 years, and participants resided in 25 or so US areas. In the authors' methods: From reference gene primer amplification, estimates of nucleated cell counts were derived. Sequenced by immunoSEQ multiplex PCR; TCRdb stores in-frame clones only, minus some. V and J calls and clone size are as listed in that table; D and trimming were resolved from the DNA. The sample has fewer than 500,000 clones, 88% seen once; the top ten hold over 0.9%. This sample was taken from a study of blood T cell repertoires in COVID-19. Study details: From T cells, B-cell-depleted T cells, or PBMCs came the material, which was cDNA or gDNA.

Trimming shortened V by 5 bases and J by 6 bases, and 9 bases separated the two germline ends. There are 12 residues in the CDR3. Germline CDR1 is SGHTA and CDR2 is FQGTGA. The chain uses TRBV7-3 and TRBJ2-3, with D perhaps matching TRBD2 (5 bases). Sequences were obtained from PBMCs or T cells enriched from blood (not recorded which). The clonotype originates from a woman in her twenties or thirties with acute COVID-19. The chain's CDR3 is CASSQTGDTQYF. The DNA of the CDR3 is TGTGCCAGCAGCCAGACGGGGGATACGCAGTATTTT.